This T cell receptor beta chain was captured by sequencing in a study of Ad26.COV2.S vaccination and SARS-CoV-2 variants. Study-level results: Breadth of non-spike TCRs did not differ between vaccinees and placebo recipients. Vaccinated individuals (as opposed to placebo recipients) had higher spike-specific TCR breadth.

With respect to this clone: The antigen is unknown.

Sequencing used immunoSEQ multiplex PCR; TCRdb keeps in-frame clones, though not all of them. Altogether about 350,000 clones are present, around 90% being singletons, with the ten largest covering roughly 3.9%. In germline, CDR1 is ENHRY, CDR2 SYGVKD. The length of the CDR3 is 15 residues. With 4 bases clipped from V and 2 bases from J, the junction kept 4 bases outside the gene matches. The specimen comprised peripheral blood, sampled after recovery from COVID-19. The J gene is TRBJ2-7, the V gene TRBV10-3, with 11 nucleotides matching TRBD1. The sequence was obtained from a human donor who had recovered from COVID-19. The CDR3 DNA reads TGTGCCATCAGTGGGACAGGGGGCCGTGCCTACGAGCAGTACTTC. Its protein product is CAISGTGGRAYEQYF.